The source of this T cell receptor (beta chain) is a study of blood T cell repertoires in COVID-19. This CDR3 is built from 14 residues. The junction had 7 bases not matched to a gene; V was cut back by 5 bases and J by 4 bases. Germline CDR1 MDHEN, CDR2 SYDVKM. Clones were read by immunoSEQ multiplex PCR, and TCRdb kept only the in-frame ones, dropping some. The sample includes 350,000 to 550,000 clones, approximately 92% of them seen just once. Sequences were obtained from PBMCs or T cells enriched from blood (not recorded which). This receptor was taken from a man younger than 40 who had recovered from COVID-19. The chain has TRBV28 and TRBJ1-1; 7 nucleotides agree with TRBD1. Here the CDR3 reads CASSRWTGPTEAFF. CDR3 bases: TGTGCCAGCAGTAGGTGGACAGGACCCACTGAAGCTTTCTTT.